Listed here is a single TCR beta chain. The table came from immunoSEQ multiplex PCR; TCRdb's copy has only in-frame clones and leaves some out. The profile shows roughly 64,000 clones, approximately 91% of them singletons. This record comes from a study of T cell changes during pregnancy in multiple sclerosis. The sequence derives from a female donor with multiple sclerosis, enrolled in a pregnancy study. The sample here was peripheral blood, taken in the second trimester of pregnancy.

CDR3 nucleotide sequence: TGTGCCAGCAGTGAGTACTCTGGAAACACCATATATTTT. Translated, it gives CASSEYSGNTIYF. The J gene is TRBJ1-3, the V gene TRBV2; D unresolved. Germline V gives CDR1 SNHLY, CDR2 FYNNEI. The CDR3 is 13 amino acids. The ends were cut back, 3 bases at V and 0 bases at J, with 3 bases in the middle.